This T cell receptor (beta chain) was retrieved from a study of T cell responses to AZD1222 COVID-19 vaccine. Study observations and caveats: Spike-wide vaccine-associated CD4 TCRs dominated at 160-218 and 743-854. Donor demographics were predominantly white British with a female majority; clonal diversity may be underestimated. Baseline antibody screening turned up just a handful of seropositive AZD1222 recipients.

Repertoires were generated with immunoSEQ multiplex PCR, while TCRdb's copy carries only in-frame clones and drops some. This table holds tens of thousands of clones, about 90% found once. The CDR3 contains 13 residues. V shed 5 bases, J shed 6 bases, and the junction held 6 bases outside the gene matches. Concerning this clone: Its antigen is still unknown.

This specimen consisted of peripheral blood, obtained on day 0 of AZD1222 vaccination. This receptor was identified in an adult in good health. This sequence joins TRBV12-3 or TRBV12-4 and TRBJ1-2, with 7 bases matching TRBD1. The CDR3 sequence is CASSVTGAHGYTF. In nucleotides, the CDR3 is TGTGCCAGCAGTGTTACAGGGGCCCATGGCTACACCTTC.